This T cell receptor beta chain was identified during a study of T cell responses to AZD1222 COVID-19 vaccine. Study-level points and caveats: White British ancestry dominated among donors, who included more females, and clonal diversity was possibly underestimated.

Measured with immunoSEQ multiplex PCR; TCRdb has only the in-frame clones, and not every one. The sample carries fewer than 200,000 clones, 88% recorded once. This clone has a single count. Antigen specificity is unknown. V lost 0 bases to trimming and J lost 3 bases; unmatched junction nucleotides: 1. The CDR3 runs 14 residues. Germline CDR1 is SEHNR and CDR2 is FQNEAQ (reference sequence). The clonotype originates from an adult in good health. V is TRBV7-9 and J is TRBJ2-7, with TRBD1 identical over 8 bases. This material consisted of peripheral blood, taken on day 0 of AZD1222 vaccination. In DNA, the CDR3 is TGTGCCAGCAGCTTAGCCGGACAGGGCTACGAGCAGTACTTC. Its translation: CASSLAGQGYEQYF.